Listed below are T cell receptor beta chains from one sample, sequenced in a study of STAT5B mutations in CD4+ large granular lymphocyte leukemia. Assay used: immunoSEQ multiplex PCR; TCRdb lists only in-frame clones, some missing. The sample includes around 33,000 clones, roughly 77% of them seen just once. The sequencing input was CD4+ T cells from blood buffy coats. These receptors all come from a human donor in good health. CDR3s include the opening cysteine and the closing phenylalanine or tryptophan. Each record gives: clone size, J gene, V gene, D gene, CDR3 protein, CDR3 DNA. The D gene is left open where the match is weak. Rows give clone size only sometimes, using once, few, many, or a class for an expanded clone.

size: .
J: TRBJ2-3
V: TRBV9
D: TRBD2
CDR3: CASSVDETSGTDTQYF
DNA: TGTGCCAGCAGCGTAGATGAGACTAGCGGAACAGATACGCAGTATTTT

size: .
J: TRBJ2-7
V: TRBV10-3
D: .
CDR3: CAISEGQGLNEQYF
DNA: TGTGCCATCAGTGAGGGGCAGGGGCTCAACGAGCAGTACTTC

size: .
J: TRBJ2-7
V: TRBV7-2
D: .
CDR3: CASSLGLANVGYEQYF
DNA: TGTGCCAGCAGCTTAGGTCTAGCCAACGTGGGCTACGAGCAGTACTTC

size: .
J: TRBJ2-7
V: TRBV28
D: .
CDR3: CASSFGPGFYEQYF
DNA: TGTGCCAGCAGTTTCGGCCCGGGCTTCTACGAGCAGTACTTC

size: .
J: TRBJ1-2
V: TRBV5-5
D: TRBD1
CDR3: CASSRSNDRGYGYTF
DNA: TGTGCCAGCAGCCGCTCCAATGACAGGGGTTACGGCTACACCTTC

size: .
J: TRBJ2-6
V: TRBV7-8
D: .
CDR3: CASSSIEGWGSGANVLTF
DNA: TGTGCCAGCAGCTCTATTGAAGGTTGGGGCTCTGGGGCCAACGTCCTGACTTTC

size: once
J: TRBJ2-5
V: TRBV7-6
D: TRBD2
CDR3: CASSSLGAGVGDETQYF
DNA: TGTGCCAGCAGCTCCTTGGGAGCGGGAGTAGGTGATGAGACCCAGTACTTC

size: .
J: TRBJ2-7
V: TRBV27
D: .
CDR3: CASSLYLGSYEQYF
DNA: TGTGCCAGCAGTTTATATCTGGGGTCCTACGAGCAGTACTTC

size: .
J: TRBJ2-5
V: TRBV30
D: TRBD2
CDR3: CAWSVLGGQETQYF
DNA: TGTGCCTGGAGTGTACTGGGGGGGCAAGAGACCCAGTACTTC

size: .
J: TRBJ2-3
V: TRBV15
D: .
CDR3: CATSRARVDTQYF
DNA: TGTGCCACCAGCAGAGCCAGGGTGGATACGCAGTATTTT

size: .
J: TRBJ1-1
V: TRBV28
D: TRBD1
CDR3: CASRQGAREAFF
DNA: TGTGCCAGCAGGCAGGGGGCCCGTGAAGCTTTCTTT

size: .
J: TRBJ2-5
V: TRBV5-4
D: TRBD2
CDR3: CASSFSLAGGRETQYF
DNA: TGTGCCAGCAGCTTTTCACTAGCGGGGGGGCGGGAGACCCAGTACTTC

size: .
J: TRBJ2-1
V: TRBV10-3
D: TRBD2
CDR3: CAISQGLADYNEQFF
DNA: TGTGCCATCAGCCAAGGACTAGCGGACTACAATGAGCAGTTCTTC